This T cell receptor beta chain originates from a study of T cells after yellow fever vaccination. Study findings and constraints: The booster saw the reappearance of most primary-vaccination clones (around 96% CD4, less than 90% CD8).

Only a few counts were recorded for this clonotype. Antigen specificity is unknown. Using its own MiXCR run on the 5' RACE reads, TCRdb lists one record per CDR3 protein. This table has some 300,000 distinct CDR3 sequences, roughly 8.7% appearing once. Source: CD4+ T cells sorted from PBMCs, taken 5 days after the yellow fever booster vaccination. This TCR came from a man aged 18 to 29 who received the YFV17D yellow fever vaccine.

DNA for the CDR3: TGCGCCAGCAGCCAGGGGGCGGGACGGCCCACCGGGGAGCTGTTTTTT. Protein product: CASSQGAGRPTGELFF. The J gene is TRBJ2-2, the V gene TRBV4-3, with D perhaps being TRBD1 or TRBD2 (6 bases each). The CDR3 extends over 16 amino acids. Germline loops: CDR1 LGHNA, CDR2 YSLEER. V dropped 3 bases and J dropped 4 bases, with 15 bases sitting between them.